This T cell receptor beta chain was documented in a study of blood T cell repertoires in COVID-19. In the study overall: Samples representing acute and convalescent COVID-19 were sourced from the United States, Italy and Spain. PBMCs, B-cell-depleted T cells, or T cells were the source of the cDNA or gDNA that made up the material.

Turning to this clone: One end of the junction fails to match germline, which may point to a read error.

In the original analysis: It was from reference gene primer amplification that nucleated cell counts were estimated. The data were produced by immunoSEQ multiplex PCR, yet TCRdb's version contains in-frame clones alone and is incomplete. The V and J calls and clone size are taken from that table; D and trimming were inferred from the DNA. The data hold roughly 72,000 clones, with 80% observed a single time. The sequencing input was peripheral blood. This receptor was obtained from a man in his 70s who had recovered from COVID-19.

The CDR3 bases are TGTGCCAGCAGCCTAGCTTATCAGGGGAAAGACACCGGGGAGCTGTTTTTT. Its translation is CASSLAYQGKDTGELFF. The V gene is TRBV7-9, the J gene TRBJ2-2; a weak D match, TRBD1 (6 bases). The CDR3 is 17 amino acids. Germline CDR1 SEHNR, CDR2 FQNEAQ (reference sequence).